This T cell receptor beta chain came from a study of T cell clonality in common variable immunodeficiency. General study findings and limits: Reportedly, TCR beta sequences from common variable immunodeficiency showed fewer deletions and N-nucleotide insertions. CVID subjects showed higher TCRbeta clonality than healthy controls.

Blood samples were heparinized, roughly 5 to 8.5 ml per donor. Produced via immunoSEQ multiplex PCR; TCRdb's table is partial and in-frame only. This sample lists 15,000 to 16,000 clones; its ten largest clones have 4.9%. The CDR3 consists of 14 residues. Germline V gives CDR1 SNHLY, CDR2 FYNNEI. Unmatched junction bases numbered 4, after V lost 6 bases and J lost 5 bases. Points on this clone: Its matching antigen is unknown. The DNA ends 3 residues before the CDR3 does, and the rest of the CDR3 is filled in from the germline J gene.

The sequencing sample was made of peripheral blood mononuclear cells. The sequence was obtained from a human donor with common variable immunodeficiency. J is TRBJ1-1 and V is TRBV2; 12 bases are a match to TRBD1. CDR3 bases read: TGTGCCAGCAGCGAGGGACAGGGGGCTACTGAA. It codes for CASSEGQGATE. The whole CDR3 protein is CASSEGQGATEAFF.